Here is one T cell receptor (beta chain) with its context. Its antigen is currently unknown. The junction had 14 bases not matched to a gene; V was cut back by 10 bases and J by 2 bases. Germline loops: CDR1 MRHNA, CDR2 SNTAGT. The CDR3 is 18 residues long. Sequenced by immunoSEQ multiplex PCR; TCRdb stores in-frame clones only, minus some. The table lists about 83,000 clones, just over 90% of them singletons, with roughly 0.42% in the top ten. This sample is part of a study of OX40 agonist ivuxolimab in advanced cancers. Study-wide context: Patients undergoing dose escalation presented with hepatocellular carcinoma, melanoma, renal cell or head and neck cancer. Findings and limits, study-wide: CD8+ T cells (on average) carried more expanded clones than CD4+ T cells. Certain nonresponding patients likewise had low normalized T-cell clonal expansion.

V and J are TRBV6-4 and TRBJ2-5; 15 bases match TRBD2. Sequences were derived from CD4+ or CD8+ T cells sorted from blood, sampled in a trial of the OX40 agonist ivuxolimab. This receptor was obtained from an adult with an advanced solid tumor such as melanoma, head and neck, liver or kidney cancer. The CDR3 coding sequence is TGTGCCACCACGGGACTAGCGGGGGGACTCGTAGATCAAGAGACCCAGTACTTC. This codes for CATTGLAGGLVDQETQYF.